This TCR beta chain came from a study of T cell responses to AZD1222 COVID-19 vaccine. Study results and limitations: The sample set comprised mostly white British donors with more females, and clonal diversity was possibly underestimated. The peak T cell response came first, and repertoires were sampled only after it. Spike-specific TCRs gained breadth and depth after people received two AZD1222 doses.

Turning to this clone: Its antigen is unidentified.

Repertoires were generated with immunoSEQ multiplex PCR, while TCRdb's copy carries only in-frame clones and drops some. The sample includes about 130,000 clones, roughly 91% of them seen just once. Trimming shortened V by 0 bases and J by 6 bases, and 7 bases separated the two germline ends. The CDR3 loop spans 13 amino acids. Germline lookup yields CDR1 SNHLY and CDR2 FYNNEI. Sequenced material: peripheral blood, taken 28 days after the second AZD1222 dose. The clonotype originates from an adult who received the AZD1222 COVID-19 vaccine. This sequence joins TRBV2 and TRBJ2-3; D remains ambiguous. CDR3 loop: CASSEALFDTQYF. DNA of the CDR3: TGTGCCAGCAGTGAAGCGCTTTTCGATACGCAGTATTTT.